These 3 T cell receptor beta chains share one sample of origin, sequenced in a study of blood T cell repertoires in COVID-19. The repertoire was sequenced with immunoSEQ multiplex PCR; TCRdb's copy has only in-frame clones and lacks some. The sample carries around 270,000 clones, over 75% recorded once. Sequencing was performed on peripheral blood. These receptors were obtained from a human donor with COVID-19, enrolled during active disease. The donor label of this sample is uncertain.

This clone was counted once. The CDR3 protein is CASSFGTGGYGYTF. CDR3 DNA sequence: TGTGCCAGCAGCTTTGGGACAGGAGGCTATGGCTACACCTTC. The rearrangement links TRBV7-2 to TRBJ1-2; the match to TRBD1 covers 8 bases. V lost 3 bases, J lost 4 bases, and 4 bases stayed unmatched. CDR1 and CDR2 from the germline V gene are SGHTA and FQGNSA. The length of the CDR3 is 14 residues. The whole variable domain, remainder taken from reference TRBV7-2 and TRBJ1-2, is GAGVSQSPSNKVTEKGKDVELRCDPISGHTALYWYRQSLGQGLEFLIYFQGNSAPDKSGLPSDRFSAERTGGSVSTLTIQRTQQEDSAVYLCASSFGTGGYGYTFGSGTRLTVV.

This chain's CDR3 is CSVARLAGGWSYEQYF. DNA of the CDR3: TGCAGCGTTGCGCGACTAGCGGGAGGATGGTCGTACGAGCAGTACTTC. V gene TRBV29-1 combines with J gene TRBJ2-7, with 13 bases matching TRBD2. The germline V gene has CDR1 SQVTM and CDR2 ANQGSEA. The CDR3 extends over 16 amino acids. The ends lost 4 bases at V and 4 bases at J; junction bases unmatched: 10.

This rearrangement joins TRBV2 to TRBJ1-2; no reliable D call. V lost 2 bases, J lost 4 bases, and 11 bases lay in between. The CDR3 covers 14 residues. Germline V gene sequence: CDR1 SNHLY, CDR2 FYNNEI. CDR3 nucleotide sequence: TGTGCCAGCAGTGAACGTATGCAGTTCTATGGCTACACCTTC. Translation gives CASSERMQFYGYTF.